Each of the 10 T cell receptor beta chains below was sequenced from the same sample in a study of blood T cell repertoires in COVID-19. This table comes from immunoSEQ multiplex PCR, and its TCRdb copy is limited to in-frame clones, with some not included. This sample has some 220,000 clones; 65% to 90% occur once, and the top ten carry 2.4%. Source material: peripheral blood. The receptors come from a woman between 65 and 79 years old with COVID-19, enrolled during active disease.

The rearrangement uses TRBV3-1 (or the pseudogene TRBV3-2) and TRBJ2-2; a possible D gene is TRBD2 (6 bases). In germline, CDR1 is LGHDT, CDR2 YNNKEL (reference sequence). The V end lost 3 bases, the J end lost 6 bases, and 8 bases lay between the germline ends. The CDR3 is 13 amino acids. CDR3: CASSQRDAGELFF. The CDR3 DNA follows: TGTGCCAGCAGCCAGCGGGACGCCGGGGAGCTGTTTTTT.

The V gene is TRBV24-1, the J gene TRBJ1-5; D is ambiguous. Trimming removed 5 bases at V and 7 bases at J, with 11 bases between. This CDR3 is 13 amino acids long. Germline assignment: CDR1 KGHDR and CDR2 SFDVKD. The CDR3 protein is CATSGLSRQPQHF. For the CDR3, the DNA is TGTGCCACCAGTGGACTTTCGAGACAGCCCCAGCATTTT.

This chain uses TRBV5-5 with TRBJ1-6, with 7 bases identical to TRBD1. The CDR3 sequence is 14 residues long. Trimming removed 4 bases from V and 14 bases from J; junction bases left unmatched: 12. The germline V gene has CDR1 SGHKS and CDR2 YYEKEE (reference sequence). The CDR3 here is CASSLRGGSGTLHF. CDR3 bases: TGTGCCAGCAGCCTCAGAGGGGGCTCAGGGACCCTCCACTTT.

CDR3: CASSQGQATEKLFF. The CDR3, as DNA: TGTGCCAGCAGTCAGGGACAGGCTACGGAAAAACTGTTTTTT. The V and J genes are TRBV2 and TRBJ1-4, with 8 bases that match TRBD1. V was clipped by 5 bases and J by 8 bases; unmatched bases: 7. Looked up from germline, CDR1 is SNHLY and CDR2 is FYNNEI. The CDR3 runs 14 residues.

J is TRBJ1-6 and V is TRBV7-9; D is ambiguous. In germline, CDR1 is SEHNR, CDR2 FQNEAQ (reference sequence). The CDR3 has 13 residues. Trimming left V 2 bases short and J 7 bases short, with 6 bases between. CDR3 bases: TGTGCCAGCAGCTTACCAGTGAATTCACCCCTCCACTTT. This codes for CASSLPVNSPLHF.

This clone was observed a single time. This chain uses TRBV29-1 with TRBJ2-1; TRBD1 aligns across 7 bases. Germline V CDR1 and CDR2: SQVTM, ANQGSEA. The CDR3 runs 14 residues. The V gene end was trimmed by 3 bases and the J gene end by 5 bases; junction bases not matched to a gene: 7. CDR3 coding DNA: TGCAGCGTTGATGTGAAGGGACAGAACAATGAGCAGTTCTTC. Translating gives CSVDVKGQNNEQFF.

This chain uses TRBV10-3 with TRBJ2-3; D possibly corresponds to TRBD2 (6 bases). There are 14 residues in the CDR3. V dropped 6 bases and J dropped 2 bases, with 12 bases sitting between them. Germline CDR1 reads ENHRY; CDR2 reads SYGVKD. This CDR3 is CAIRLSGSTDTQYF. The CDR3 nucleotides are TGTGCCATCAGACTTAGCGGATCCACAGATACGCAGTATTTT.

The chain uses TRBV5-5 and TRBJ2-3; the D gene is possibly TRBD1 (6 bases). The CDR3 has 15 amino acids. Germline V gives CDR1 SGHKS, CDR2 YYEKEE (reference sequence). V lost 0 bases to trimming and J lost 5 bases, with 13 bases between them. CDR3 DNA: TGTGCCAGCAGCTTGGAGGGACACCAGAGAGATACGCAGTATTTT. It encodes CASSLEGHQRDTQYF.

The chain has TRBV18 and TRBJ2-5, with TRBD1 identical over 7 bases. Unmatched junction bases numbered 1, after V lost 3 bases and J lost 3 bases. CDR1 and CDR2 from the germline V gene are KGHSH and LQKENI. The CDR3 contains 13 residues. The CDR3 spells CASSPTGKETQYF. In DNA form, the CDR3 reads TGTGCCAGCTCACCGACAGGGAAAGAGACCCAGTACTTC.

The V gene is TRBV19, the J gene TRBJ2-7, with 7 bases identical to TRBD1. This CDR3 comprises 12 residues. Germline trimming cut 5 bases from V and 9 bases from J; bases unmatched to any gene: 7. Germline V gene sequence: CDR1 LNHDA, CDR2 SQIVND (reference sequence). CDR3 loop: CASSVDRDAQYF. DNA of the CDR3: TGTGCCAGTAGTGTTGACAGGGACGCGCAGTACTTC.